These T cell receptor beta chains were read from a single sample in a study of T cell repertoires in cytomegalovirus infection. No antigen has been identified for these receptors. TCRdb recomputed calls from the reads with MiXCR, one row per CDR3 protein. The sample yields about 890,000 distinct CDR3 sequences, less than 35% seen once. Here the sequenced sample was cultured CD8+ T cells from PBMCs, taken from culture after CMV antigen stimulation. These receptors all come from a human donor in good health (CMV status not recorded). Some clones in this sample may be carry-over from other donors' samples. Each CDR3 is given with its conserved first and last residue. A D gene is named only where the DNA matches it firmly. Only some rows state a clone size, as once, few, many or a class for expanded clones.

abundance,j_gene,d_gene,v_gene,CDR3nt,CDR3aa
few,TRBJ1-1,-,TRBV6-1,TGTGCCAGCGGGCCGGGGGACACTGAAGCTTTCTTT,CASGPGDTEAFF
many,TRBJ2-2,-,TRBV7-6,TGTGCCAGCAGTCAACTAGTAACGGGGGCGGCCGGGGAGCTGTTTTTT,CASSQLVTGAAGELFF
-,TRBJ2-3,TRBD2,TRBV7-9,TGTGCCAGCAGTTTCCAACGGGGGGAATTGCCGGATACGCAGTATTTT,CASSFQRGELPDTQYF
many,TRBJ1-1,TRBD1,TRBV27,TGTGCCAGCAGTACAGGGGTGAACACTGAAGCTTTCTTT,CASSTGVNTEAFF
many,TRBJ1-2,-,TRBV7-2,TGTGCCAGCAGCTCGGACAGCCTAAGGACAGCTAACTATGGCTACACCTTC,CASSSDSLRTANYGYTF
few,TRBJ1-2,TRBD1,TRBV7-3,TGTGCCAGCAGCCACGAGGACAGGGTGTTTACCTTC,CASSHEDRVFTF
few,TRBJ2-7,-,TRBV7-9,TGTGCCAGCTTAGAAGCAGCCAGCTACGAGCAGTACTTC,CASLEAASYEQYF
many,TRBJ2-1,TRBD2,TRBV7-8,TGTGCCAGCAGCTTTCCCGGCAAGCGGGGGTACAATGAGCAGTTCTTC,CASSFPGKRGYNEQFF
many,TRBJ2-2,TRBD2,TRBV7-8,TGTGCCAGCAGTTCCCAAGGACTAGACGTAGTTACCGGGGAGCTGTTTTTT,CASSSQGLDVVTGELFF
-,TRBJ2-1,-,TRBV7-9,TGTGCCAGCAACCTTCCTGATAGCTCCTACAATGAGCAGTTCTTC,CASNLPDSSYNEQFF
-,TRBJ1-4,-,TRBV27,TGTGCCAGCAGTTTAAGGATAGGGAGATCGCTGGAGGATGAAAAACTGTTTTTT,CASSLRIGRSLEDEKLFF
-,TRBJ2-3,TRBD2,TRBV28,TGTGCCAGCAGTTTAGCTAGCGGTAGCACAGATACGCAGTATTTT,CASSLASGSTDTQYF
-,TRBJ2-1,TRBD1,TRBV2,TGTGCCCGGGACGGACAGGGAATTATCAATGAGCAGTTCTTC,CARDGQGIINEQFF
-,TRBJ2-1,-,TRBV27,TGTGCCAGCAGTTCTCAACAAGACAGCTACAATGAGCAGTTCTTC,CASSSQQDSYNEQFF
-,TRBJ2-7,TRBD2,TRBV19,TGTGCCAGTAGTAGCGGGACTAGCGTTTACTACGAGCAGTACTTC,CASSSGTSVYYEQYF
few,TRBJ2-5,-,TRBV7-8,TGTGCCAGCAGCAACCTAGTTCGGGGAGACCAGTACTTC,CASSNLVRGDQYF
-,TRBJ1-5,-,TRBV19,TGTGCCAGTAGGGCCCGGGCCTTCAATCAGCCCCAGCATTTT,CASRARAFNQPQHF
-,TRBJ2-1,-,TRBV7-6,TGTGCTAGCAGCCCAACTTCCGATACCTACAATGAGCAGTTCTTC,CASSPTSDTYNEQFF
-,TRBJ2-7,-,TRBV11-2,TGTGCCAGCAGCCCGTGGACAAGGCTTGGAGTACACGAGCAGTACTTC,CASSPWTRLGVHEQYF
many,TRBJ1-1,-,TRBV7-6,TGTGCCAGCAGCCCCGGGACCCTGGGAAACACTGAAGCTTTCTTT,CASSPGTLGNTEAFF
few,TRBJ1-2,-,TRBV6-6,TGTGCCAGCAGTTACACGGAGGGGGATGGCTACACCTTC,CASSYTEGDGYTF
once,TRBJ1-2,TRBD1,TRBV12-3/TRBV12-4,TGTGCCATCGAGGGGGCCAGCACTCGAGGTTACGGCTACACCTTC,CAIEGASTRGYGYTF
many,TRBJ2-3,-,TRBV7-8,TGTGCCAGCAGCTCAGACTATGAAGATACGCAGTATTTT,CASSSDYEDTQYF
-,TRBJ2-1,TRBD2,TRBV20-1,TGCAGTGCTAGAGGAGTTAGCGGGGGGGCTTATGAGCAGTTCTTC,CSARGVSGGAYEQFF
-,TRBJ2-7,TRBD1,TRBV27,TGTGCCAGCATGCCGGGACAGGGTTGGTCCGAGCAGTACTTC,CASMPGQGWSEQYF
few,TRBJ2-2,-,TRBV7-9,TGTGCCAGCAGCTTAGGGACCGGACCGCTAGCCGGGGAGCTGTTTTTT,CASSLGTGPLAGELFF
few,TRBJ2-7,TRBD1,TRBV5-5,TGTGCCAGCAGCCGTGGGTACGGGACAGGGATGAATTACGAGCAGTACTTC,CASSRGYGTGMNYEQYF
many,TRBJ1-5,-,TRBV7-2,TGTGCCAGCAGCTTTTGGAATCAGCCCCAGCATTTT,CASSFWNQPQHF
few,TRBJ1-6,TRBD1,TRBV4-1,TGCGCCAGCAGCCAAGAAGGCAGGGGGAAAAATTCACCCCTCCACTTT,CASSQEGRGKNSPLHF
-,TRBJ2-3,TRBD2,TRBV28,TGTGCCAGCAGTTTAAGTCCCAGCGGGGGACCCACAGATACGCAGTATTTT,CASSLSPSGGPTDTQYF
-,TRBJ1-2,-,TRBV7-9,TGTGCCAGCAGCCCGTATCAAGGGGGTCGAGATGGCTACACCTTC,CASSPYQGGRDGYTF
-,TRBJ1-6,-,TRBV20-1,TGCAGTGCTAGAGATAGTTCTAGCGGCTTACATTCACCCCTCCACTTT,CSARDSSSGLHSPLHF
-,TRBJ1-2,-,TRBV2,TGTGCCAGCAAGGCCAACTATGGCTACACCTTC,CASKANYGYTF
-,TRBJ2-1,TRBD2,TRBV6-5,TGTGCCAGTAACTCGGGGGTAGGGGCGGGGGTTATCTCTAATGAGCAGTTCTTC,CASNSGVGAGVISNEQFF
-,TRBJ2-7,TRBD2,TRBV27,TGTGCCAGCAGCCTCGGACTAGCGTTGGGTGAGCAGTACTTC,CASSLGLALGEQYF
-,TRBJ2-2,-,TRBV10-3,TGTGCCATCAGTGAGATCAACACCGGGGAGCTGTTTTTT,CAISEINTGELFF
-,TRBJ1-2,-,TRBV12-3/TRBV12-4,TGTGCCAGCAGTCCTCGAATGGGGGGCAAACGATGGGGCTATGGCTACACCTTC,CASSPRMGGKRWGYGYTF
-,TRBJ1-4,-,TRBV2,TGTGCCAGCAGTGTCGGCCAGGTCCACCCGTTT,CASSVGQVHPF
many,TRBJ2-7,TRBD2,TRBV7-8,TGTGCCAGCAGCTTAGCGATGGCTAGCGGGGGCTACGAGCAGTACTTC,CASSLAMASGGYEQYF
few,TRBJ1-1,-,TRBV19,TGTGCCAGCAAAACTTTCACTGAAGCTTTCTTT,CASKTFTEAFF